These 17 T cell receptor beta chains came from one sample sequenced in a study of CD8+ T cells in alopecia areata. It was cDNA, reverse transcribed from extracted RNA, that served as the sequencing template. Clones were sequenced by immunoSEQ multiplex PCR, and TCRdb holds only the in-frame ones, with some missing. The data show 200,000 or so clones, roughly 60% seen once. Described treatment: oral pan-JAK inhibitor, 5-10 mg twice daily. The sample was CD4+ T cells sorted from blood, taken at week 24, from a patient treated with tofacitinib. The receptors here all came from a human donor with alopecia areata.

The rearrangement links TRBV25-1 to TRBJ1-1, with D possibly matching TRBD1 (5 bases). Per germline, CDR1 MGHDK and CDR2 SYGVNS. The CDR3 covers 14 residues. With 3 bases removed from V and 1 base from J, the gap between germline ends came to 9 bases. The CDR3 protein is CASSDRDWNTEAFF. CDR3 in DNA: TGTGCCAGCAGTGACAGGGATTGGAACACTGAAGCTTTCTTT.

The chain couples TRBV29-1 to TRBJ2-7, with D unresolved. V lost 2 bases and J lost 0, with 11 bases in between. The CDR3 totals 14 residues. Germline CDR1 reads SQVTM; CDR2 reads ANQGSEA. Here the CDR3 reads CSVESAGSSYEQYF. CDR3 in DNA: TGCAGCGTTGAATCCGCAGGAAGCTCCTACGAGCAGTACTTC.

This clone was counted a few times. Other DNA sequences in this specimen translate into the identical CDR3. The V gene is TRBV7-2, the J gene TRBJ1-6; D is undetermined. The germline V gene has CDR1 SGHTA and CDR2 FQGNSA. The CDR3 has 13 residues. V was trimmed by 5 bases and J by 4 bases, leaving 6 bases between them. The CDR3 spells CASSTRYNSPLHF. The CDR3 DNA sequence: TGTGCCAGCAGCACTCGTTATAATTCACCCCTCCACTTT.

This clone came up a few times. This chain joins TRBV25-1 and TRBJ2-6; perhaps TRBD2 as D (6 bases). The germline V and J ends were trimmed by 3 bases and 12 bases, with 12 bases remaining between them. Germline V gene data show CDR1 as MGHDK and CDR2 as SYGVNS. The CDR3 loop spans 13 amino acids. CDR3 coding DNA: TGTGCCAGCAGTGAGCGGGGCAGGGCCGTCCTGACTTTC. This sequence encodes CASSERGRAVLTF.

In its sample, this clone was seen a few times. Here the CDR3 DNA reads TGTGCCAGCAGCCAGCCTGGCACAGATACGCAGTATTTT. Translated, it gives CASSQPGTDTQYF. V usage is TRBV7-2 and J usage is TRBJ2-3; D is uncertain. The CDR3 totals 13 residues. V gave up 5 bases and J gave up 1 base, with 7 bases separating them. Germline V gene sequence: CDR1 SGHTA, CDR2 FQGNSA.

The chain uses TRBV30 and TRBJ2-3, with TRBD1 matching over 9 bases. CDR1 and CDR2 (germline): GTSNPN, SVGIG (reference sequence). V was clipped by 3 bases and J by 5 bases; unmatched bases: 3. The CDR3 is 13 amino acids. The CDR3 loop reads CAWRGTGKDTQYF. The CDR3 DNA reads TGTGCCTGGAGAGGGACAGGGAAAGATACGCAGTATTTT.

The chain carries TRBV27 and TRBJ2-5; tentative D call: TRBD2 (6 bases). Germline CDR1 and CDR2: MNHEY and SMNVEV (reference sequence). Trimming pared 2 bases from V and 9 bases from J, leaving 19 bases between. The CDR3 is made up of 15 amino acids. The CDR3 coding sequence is TGTGCCAGCAGTTTAAGGCGGGGCCCCCTGGGGGCCCAGTACTTC. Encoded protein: CASSLRRGPLGAQYF.

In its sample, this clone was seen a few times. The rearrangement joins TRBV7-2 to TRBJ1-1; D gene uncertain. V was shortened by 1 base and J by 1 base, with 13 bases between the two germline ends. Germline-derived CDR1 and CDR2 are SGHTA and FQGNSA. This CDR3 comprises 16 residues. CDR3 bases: TGTGCCAGCAGCTTAGGGGTGGGAATCACGAACACTGAAGCTTTCTTT. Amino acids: CASSLGVGITNTEAFF. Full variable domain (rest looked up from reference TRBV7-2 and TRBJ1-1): GAGVSQSPSNKVTEKGKDVELRCDPISGHTALYWYRQSLGQGLEFLIYFQGNSAPDKSGLPSDRFSAERTGGSVSTLTIQRTQQEDSAVYLCASSLGVGITNTEAFFGQGTRLTVV.

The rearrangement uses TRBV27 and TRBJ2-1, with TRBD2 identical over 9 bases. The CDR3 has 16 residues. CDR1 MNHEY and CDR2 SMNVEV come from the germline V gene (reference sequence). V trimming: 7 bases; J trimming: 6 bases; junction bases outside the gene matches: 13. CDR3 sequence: CASNPNGLAGSNEQFF. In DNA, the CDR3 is TGTGCCAGCAACCCAAATGGTCTAGCGGGGTCCAATGAGCAGTTCTTC.

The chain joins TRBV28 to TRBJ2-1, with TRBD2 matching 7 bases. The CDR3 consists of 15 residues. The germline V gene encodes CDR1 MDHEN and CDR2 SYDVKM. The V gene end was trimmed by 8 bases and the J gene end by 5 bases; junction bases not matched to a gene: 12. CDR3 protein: CASGERDGWDNEQFF. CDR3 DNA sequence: TGTGCCAGCGGGGAGCGGGACGGGTGGGACAATGAGCAGTTCTTC.

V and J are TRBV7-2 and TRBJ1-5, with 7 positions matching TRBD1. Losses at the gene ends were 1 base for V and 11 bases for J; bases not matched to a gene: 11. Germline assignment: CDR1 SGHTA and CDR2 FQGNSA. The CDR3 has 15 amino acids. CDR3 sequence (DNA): TGTGCCAGCAGCTTAGAGGCAGGGGGAAGTGTGACCCAGCATTTT. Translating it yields CASSLEAGGSVTQHF.

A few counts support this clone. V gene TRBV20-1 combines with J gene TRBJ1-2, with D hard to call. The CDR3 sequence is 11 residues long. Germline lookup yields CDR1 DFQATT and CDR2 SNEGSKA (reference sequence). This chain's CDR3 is CSAPPVFGYTF. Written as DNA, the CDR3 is TGCAGCGCTCCGCCGGTTTTCGGCTACACCTTC.

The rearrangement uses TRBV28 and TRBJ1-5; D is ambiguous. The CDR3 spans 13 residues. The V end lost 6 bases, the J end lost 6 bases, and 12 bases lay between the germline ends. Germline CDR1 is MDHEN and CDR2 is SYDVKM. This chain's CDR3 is CASRTGVSQPQHF. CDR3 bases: TGTGCCAGCAGAACGGGTGTGAGTCAGCCCCAGCATTTT.

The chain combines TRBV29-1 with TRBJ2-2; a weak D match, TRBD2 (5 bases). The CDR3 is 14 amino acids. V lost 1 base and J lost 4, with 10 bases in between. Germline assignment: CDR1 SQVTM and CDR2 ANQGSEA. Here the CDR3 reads CSVEGLGVTGELFF. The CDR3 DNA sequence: TGCAGCGTTGAAGGACTGGGAGTCACCGGGGAGCTGTTTTTT.

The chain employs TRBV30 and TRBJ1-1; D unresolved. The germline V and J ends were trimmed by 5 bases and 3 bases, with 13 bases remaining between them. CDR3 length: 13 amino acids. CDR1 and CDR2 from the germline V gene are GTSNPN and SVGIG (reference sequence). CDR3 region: CAWSGDGDTEAFF. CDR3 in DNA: TGTGCCTGGTCCGGGGATGGGGACACTGAAGCTTTCTTT.

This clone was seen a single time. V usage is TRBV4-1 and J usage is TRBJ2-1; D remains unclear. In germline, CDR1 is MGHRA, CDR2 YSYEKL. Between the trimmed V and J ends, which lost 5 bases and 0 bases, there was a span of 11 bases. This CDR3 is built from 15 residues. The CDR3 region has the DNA TGCGCCAGCAGCGCTCTCCCAAACTCCTACAATGAGCAGTTCTTC. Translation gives CASSALPNSYNEQFF.

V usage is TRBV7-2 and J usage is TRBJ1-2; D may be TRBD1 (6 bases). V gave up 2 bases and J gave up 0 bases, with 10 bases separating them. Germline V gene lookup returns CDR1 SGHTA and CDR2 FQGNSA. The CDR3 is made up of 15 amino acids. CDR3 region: CASSLSYRANYGYTF. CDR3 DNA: TGTGCCAGCAGCTTAAGCTACAGGGCTAACTATGGCTACACCTTC.